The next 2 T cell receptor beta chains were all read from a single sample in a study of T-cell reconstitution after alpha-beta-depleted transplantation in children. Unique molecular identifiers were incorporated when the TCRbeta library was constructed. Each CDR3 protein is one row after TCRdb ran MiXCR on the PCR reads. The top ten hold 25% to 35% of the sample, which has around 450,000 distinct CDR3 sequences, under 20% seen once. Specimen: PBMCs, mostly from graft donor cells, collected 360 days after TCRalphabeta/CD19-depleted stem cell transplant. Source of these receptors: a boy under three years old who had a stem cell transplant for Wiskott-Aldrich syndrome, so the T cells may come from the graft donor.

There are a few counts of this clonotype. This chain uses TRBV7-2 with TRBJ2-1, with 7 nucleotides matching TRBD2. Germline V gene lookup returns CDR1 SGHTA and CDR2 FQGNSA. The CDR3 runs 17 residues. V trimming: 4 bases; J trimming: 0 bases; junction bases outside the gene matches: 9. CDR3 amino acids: CASSSRLAVSSYNEQFF. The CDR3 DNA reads TGTGCCAGCAGCTCGCGGCTAGCGGTTAGCTCCTACAATGAGCAGTTCTTC.

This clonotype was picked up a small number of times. CDR3 sequence (DNA): TGTGCCAGCTCACCCCGACAGGGGCGTGTGGAGACCCAGTACTTC. This gives the protein CASSPRQGRVETQYF. The V gene is TRBV18, the J gene TRBJ2-5, with 8 bases aligning to TRBD1. The CDR3 is 15 amino acids. Unmatched junction bases numbered 8, after V lost 3 bases and J lost 5 bases. CDR1 and CDR2 (germline): KGHSH, LQKENI.